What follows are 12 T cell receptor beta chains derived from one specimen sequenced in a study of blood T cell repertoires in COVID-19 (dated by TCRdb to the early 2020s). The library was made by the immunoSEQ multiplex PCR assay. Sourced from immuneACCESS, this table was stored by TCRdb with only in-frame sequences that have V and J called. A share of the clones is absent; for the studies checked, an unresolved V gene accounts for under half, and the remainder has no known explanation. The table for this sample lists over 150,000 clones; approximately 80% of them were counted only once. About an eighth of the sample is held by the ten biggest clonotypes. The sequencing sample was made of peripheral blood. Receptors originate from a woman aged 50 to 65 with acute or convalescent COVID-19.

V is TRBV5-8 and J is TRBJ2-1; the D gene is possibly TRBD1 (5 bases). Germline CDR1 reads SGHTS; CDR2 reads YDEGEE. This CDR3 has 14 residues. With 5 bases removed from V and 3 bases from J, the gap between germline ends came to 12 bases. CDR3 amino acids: CASRPRTGYNEQFF. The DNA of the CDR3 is TGTGCCAGCAGGCCGAGAACAGGCTACAATGAGCAGTTCTTC. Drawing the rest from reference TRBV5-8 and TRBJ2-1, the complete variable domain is EAGVTQSPTHLIKTRGQQATLRCSPISGHTSVYWYQQALGLGLQFLLWYDEGEERNRGNFPPRFSGRQFPNYSSELNVNALELEDSALYLCASRPRTGYNEQFFGPGTRLTVL.

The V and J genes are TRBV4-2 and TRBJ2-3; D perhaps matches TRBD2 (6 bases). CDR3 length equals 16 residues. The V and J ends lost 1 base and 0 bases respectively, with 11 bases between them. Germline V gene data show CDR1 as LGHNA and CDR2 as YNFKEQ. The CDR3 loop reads CASSQGSGSSTDTQYF. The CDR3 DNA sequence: TGTGCCAGCAGCCAAGGAAGCGGGTCTAGCACAGATACGCAGTATTTT.

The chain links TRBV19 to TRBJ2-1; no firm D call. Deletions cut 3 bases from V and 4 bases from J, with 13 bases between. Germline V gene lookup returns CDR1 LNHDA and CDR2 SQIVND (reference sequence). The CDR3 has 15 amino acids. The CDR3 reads CASSIMRHQYNEQFF. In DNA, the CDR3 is TGTGCCAGTAGTATTATGAGACACCAATACAATGAGCAGTTCTTC.

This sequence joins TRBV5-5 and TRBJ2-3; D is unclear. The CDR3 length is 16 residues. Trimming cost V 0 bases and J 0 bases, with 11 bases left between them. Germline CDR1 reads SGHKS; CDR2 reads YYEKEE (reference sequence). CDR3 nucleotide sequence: TGTGCCAGCAGCTTGGAGACTCGATCTAGCACAGATACGCAGTATTTT. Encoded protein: CASSLETRSSTDTQYF.

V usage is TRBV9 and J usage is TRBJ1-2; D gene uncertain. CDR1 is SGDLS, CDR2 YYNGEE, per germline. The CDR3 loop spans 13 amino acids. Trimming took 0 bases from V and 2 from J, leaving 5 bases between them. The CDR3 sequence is CASSVVQNYGYTF. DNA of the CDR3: TGTGCCAGCAGCGTAGTCCAAAACTATGGCTACACCTTC. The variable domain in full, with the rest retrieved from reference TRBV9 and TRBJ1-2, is DSGVTQTPKHLITATGQRVTLRCSPRSGDLSVYWYQQSLDQGLQFLIQYYNGEERAKGNILERFSAQQFPDLHSELNLSSLELGDSALYFCASSVVQNYGYTFGSGTRLTVV.

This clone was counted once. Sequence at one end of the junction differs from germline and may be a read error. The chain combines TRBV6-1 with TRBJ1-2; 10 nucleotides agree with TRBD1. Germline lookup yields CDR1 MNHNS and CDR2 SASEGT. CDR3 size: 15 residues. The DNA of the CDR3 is TGTGCCAGCACTGAATCGGGGACAGGGGTTTATGGCTACACCTTC. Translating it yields CASTESGTGVYGYTF.

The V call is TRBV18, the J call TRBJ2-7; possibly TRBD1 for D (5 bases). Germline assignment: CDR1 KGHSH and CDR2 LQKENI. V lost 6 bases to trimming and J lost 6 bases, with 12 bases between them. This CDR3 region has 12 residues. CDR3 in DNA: TGTGCCAGCTCGAGTGGACACCCCGAGCAGTACTTC. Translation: CASSSGHPEQYF.

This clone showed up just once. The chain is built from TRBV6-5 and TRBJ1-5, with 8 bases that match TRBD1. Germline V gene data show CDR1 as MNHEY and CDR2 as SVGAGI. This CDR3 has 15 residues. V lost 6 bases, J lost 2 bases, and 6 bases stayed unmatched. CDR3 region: CASSPGQGGNQPQHF. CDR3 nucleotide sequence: TGTGCCAGCAGCCCCGGACAGGGCGGCAATCAGCCCCAGCATTTT.

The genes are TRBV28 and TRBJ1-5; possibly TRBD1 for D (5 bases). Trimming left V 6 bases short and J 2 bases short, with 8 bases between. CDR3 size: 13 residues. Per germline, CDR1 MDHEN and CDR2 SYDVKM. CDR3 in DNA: TGTGCCAGCAGACAGGTTGGCAATCAGCCCCAGCATTTT. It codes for CASRQVGNQPQHF.

The CDR3 DNA reads as TGCGCCAGCAGCTTAAACTTGCTGAACACTGAAGCTTTCTTT. It encodes CASSLNLLNTEAFF. The V and J genes are TRBV5-1 and TRBJ1-1, with D hard to call. Trimming removed 2 bases from V and 0 bases from J, with 8 bases in between. CDR1 and CDR2 (germline): SGHRS, YFSETQ. This CDR3 has 14 residues.

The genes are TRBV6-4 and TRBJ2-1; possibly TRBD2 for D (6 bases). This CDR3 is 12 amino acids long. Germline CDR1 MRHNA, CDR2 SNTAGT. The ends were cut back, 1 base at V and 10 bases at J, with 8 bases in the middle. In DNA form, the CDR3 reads TGTGCCAGCAGTGACTTACGGGGGGAGCAGTTCTTC. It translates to CASSDLRGEQFF.

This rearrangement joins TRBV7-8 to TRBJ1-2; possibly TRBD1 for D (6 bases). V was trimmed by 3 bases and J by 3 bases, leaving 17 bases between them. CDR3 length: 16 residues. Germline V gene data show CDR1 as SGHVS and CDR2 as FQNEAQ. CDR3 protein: CASSFPRGGLDYGYTF. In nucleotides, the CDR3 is TGTGCCAGCAGCTTCCCTAGGGGGGGGCTCGACTATGGCTACACCTTC.